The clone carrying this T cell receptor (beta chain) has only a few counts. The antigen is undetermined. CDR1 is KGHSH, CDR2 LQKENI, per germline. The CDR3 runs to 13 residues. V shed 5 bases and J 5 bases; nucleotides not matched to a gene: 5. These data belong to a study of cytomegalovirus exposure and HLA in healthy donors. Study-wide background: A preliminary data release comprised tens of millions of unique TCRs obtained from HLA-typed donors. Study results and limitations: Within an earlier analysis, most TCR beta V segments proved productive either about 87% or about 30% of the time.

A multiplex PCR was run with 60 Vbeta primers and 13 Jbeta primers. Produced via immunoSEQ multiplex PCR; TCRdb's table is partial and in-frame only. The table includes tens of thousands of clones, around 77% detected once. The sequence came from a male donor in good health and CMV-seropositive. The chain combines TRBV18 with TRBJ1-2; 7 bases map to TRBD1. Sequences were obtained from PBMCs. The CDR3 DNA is TGTGCCAGCTCAGAGGACAGGAAATATGGCTACACCTTC. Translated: CASSEDRKYGYTF. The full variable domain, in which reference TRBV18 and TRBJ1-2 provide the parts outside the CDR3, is NAGVMQNPRHLVRRRGQEARLRCSPMKGHSHVYWYRQLPEEGLKFMVYLQKENIIDESGMPKERFSAEFPKEGPSILRIQQVVRGDSAAYFCASSEDRKYGYTFGSGTRLTVV.